This T cell receptor (beta chain) was captured in a study of metastatic and nonmetastatic thyroid tumors. Looking at the study overall: Samples came from malignant and benign thyroid patients, and repertoires were compared across blood and tumor or nodule tissue. The study, taken as a whole, reports: Relative to benign nodules, malignant thyroid tumors were reportedly characterized by significantly elevated TCR beta diversity in blood and tumor.

Many counts were recorded for this clone. Its matching antigen is unknown. The junction does not match germline at one end; this may be a read error. This CDR3 contains 13 residues. CDR1 DFQATT and CDR2 SNEGSKA come from the germline V gene (reference sequence). None of the patients had undergone any treatment ahead of thyroid surgery. Authors' processing steps: Differences in CDR3 between clinicopathological groups were drawn on to build a classifier intended to discriminate distant-metastatic papillary thyroid cancer patients. TCRdb re-analyzed the PCR reads using MiXCR. For this entry, the V and J calls and clone size follow TCRdb and not the study's own pipeline. The sample lists about 45,000 clones, less than 5% occurring once.

The sequenced sample consisted of blood. The rearrangement links TRBV20-1 to TRBJ1-4; 9 bases match TRBD1. This receptor was taken from a female donor with papillary thyroid cancer or a benign thyroid nodule (not recorded which). Some clones in this sample may be carry-over from other donors' samples. CDR3 nucleotide sequence: TGCAGTGCTGGAGAGGTCGGGACAGGGAGCCTGTTTTTT. This codes for CSAGEVGTGSLFF.